This T cell receptor beta chain was profiled in a study of shared clonotypes between healthy human individuals. On this clone: The antigen is not known.

Using approximately 200 ng DNA, tens of thousands of T cell genomes, the sorted-subset replicate PCRs were run. Sequencing was performed with immunoSEQ multiplex PCR; in TCRdb, only in-frame clones are kept and a portion is missing. The table has roughly 2.4 million clones, roughly 95% seen once. Study results and caveats: Across a handful of donors, naive CD4 shared around 5.3%, naive CD8 over 3%, memory CD4 roughly 2.1%, memory CD8 around 0.36%.

It was into CD45RA+ naive and CD45RA-negative memory subsets that the CD4+ cells were split. The trim removed 5 bases at V and 10 bases at J, leaving 7 bases unmatched. The CDR3 has 13 residues. Looked up from germline, CDR1 is MNHEY and CDR2 is SVGAGI. The rearrangement links TRBV6-5 to TRBJ1-2, with 10 bases that match TRBD1. Sequencing used naive CD4+ T cells sorted from blood. As for subset: CD45RA+ positively selected. The clonotype originates from a man between 18 and 35 years old in good health. In DNA, the CDR3 is TGTGCCAGCAGTACTGACAGGGGGCGAGACTACACCTTC. It codes for CASSTDRGRDYTF.